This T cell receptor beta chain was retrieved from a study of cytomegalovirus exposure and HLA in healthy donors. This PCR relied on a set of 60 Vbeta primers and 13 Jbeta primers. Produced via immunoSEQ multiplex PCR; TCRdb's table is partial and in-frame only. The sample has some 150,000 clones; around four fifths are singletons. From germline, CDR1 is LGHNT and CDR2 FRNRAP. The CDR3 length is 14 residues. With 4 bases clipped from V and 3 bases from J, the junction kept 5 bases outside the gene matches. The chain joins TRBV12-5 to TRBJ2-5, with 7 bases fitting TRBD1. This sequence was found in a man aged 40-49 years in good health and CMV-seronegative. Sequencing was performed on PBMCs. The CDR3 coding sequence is TGTGCTAGTGGTTCGGGACAGCCTAAAGAGACCCAGTACTTC. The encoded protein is CASGSGQPKETQYF.